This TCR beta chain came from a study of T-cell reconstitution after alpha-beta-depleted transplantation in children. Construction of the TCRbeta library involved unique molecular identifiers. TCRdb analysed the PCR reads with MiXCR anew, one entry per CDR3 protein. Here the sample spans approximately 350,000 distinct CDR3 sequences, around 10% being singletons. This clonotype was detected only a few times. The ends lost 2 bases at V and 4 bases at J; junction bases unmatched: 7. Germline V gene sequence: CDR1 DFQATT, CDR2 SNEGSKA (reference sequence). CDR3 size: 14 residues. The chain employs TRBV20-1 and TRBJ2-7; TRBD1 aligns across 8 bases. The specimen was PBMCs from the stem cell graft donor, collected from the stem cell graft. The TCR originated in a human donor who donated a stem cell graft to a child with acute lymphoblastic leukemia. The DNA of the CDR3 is TGCAGTGCTAGAAACCCCGACAGGGGATACGAGCAGTACTTC. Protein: CSARNPDRGYEQYF.